The 18 T cell receptor beta chains below come from one sample, sequenced in a study of PD-1 blockade in mismatch repair-deficient tumors. Produced via immunoSEQ multiplex PCR; TCRdb's table is partial and in-frame only. Among 50,000 to 75,000 clones, more than 70% were seen once, and the ten largest hold about 15%. The source material was peripheral blood, sampled 52 weeks after starting pembrolizumab. The receptor source for this set is an adult with mismatch repair-deficient cancer.

V is TRBV28 and J is TRBJ1-2; D uncertain. V lost 1 base and J lost 5, with 14 bases in between. The V gene's germline CDR1 is MDHEN and CDR2 SYDVKM. This CDR3 has 15 residues. The CDR3 loop is CASSLLAEFRYGYTF. The CDR3 nucleotides read TGTGCCAGCAGTTTATTAGCGGAGTTCCGTTATGGCTACACCTTC.

V is TRBV4-1 and J is TRBJ2-7, with a tentative D call TRBD2 (6 bases). Deletions cut 2 bases from V and 0 bases from J, with 14 bases between. This CDR3 has 16 residues. CDR1 and CDR2 from the germline V gene are MGHRA and YSYEKL. The CDR3 DNA sequence: TGCGCCAGCAGCCAACCAACGGAGGGCCTCTCCTACGAGCAGTACTTC. Amino acid sequence: CASSQPTEGLSYEQYF.

The rearrangement links TRBV27 to TRBJ2-2, with D tentatively TRBD1 (6 bases). CDR1 and CDR2 (germline): MNHEY, SMNVEV (reference sequence). V lost 6 bases and J 0 bases, leaving 17 bases between the germline ends. The CDR3 extends over 17 amino acids. The CDR3 protein is CASRGHTGGPNTGELFF. CDR3 coding DNA: TGTGCCAGCAGGGGACATACGGGCGGGCCGAACACCGGGGAGCTGTTTTTT.

CDR3 DNA sequence: TGCAGCGTTGAACTGCGGATGAACACTGAAGCTTTCTTT. Translating it yields CSVELRMNTEAFF. V gene TRBV29-1 combines with J gene TRBJ1-1; D is unclear. This CDR3 has 13 residues. Deletions cut 2 bases from V and 0 bases from J, with 7 bases between. Germline-derived CDR1 and CDR2 are SQVTM and ANQGSEA.

This rearrangement joins TRBV5-4 to TRBJ2-5, with 9 bases that match TRBD2. The CDR3 runs to 16 residues. CDR1 SGHNT and CDR2 YYREEE come from the germline V gene (reference sequence). Germline trimming cut 2 bases from V and 3 bases from J; bases unmatched to any gene: 8. The CDR3 bases are TGTGCCAGCAGCTTTAGCCCGGGACTAGCTGAAGAGACCCAGTACTTC. It specifies CASSFSPGLAEETQYF. Drawing the rest from reference TRBV5-4 and TRBJ2-5, the complete variable domain is ETGVTQSPTHLIKTRGQQVTLRCSSQSGHNTVSWYQQALGQGPQFIFQYYREEENGRGNFPPRFSGLQFPNYSSELNVNALELDDSALYLCASSFSPGLAEETQYFGPGTRLLVL.

The chain recombines TRBV19 with TRBJ2-1; a possible D gene is TRBD2 (5 bases). The germline gives CDR1 LNHDA, CDR2 SQIVND (reference sequence). The CDR3 sequence is 14 residues long. The ends were cut back, 2 bases at V and 6 bases at J, with 11 bases in the middle. The CDR3 spells CASSISLAPNEQFF. CDR3 bases: TGTGCCAGTAGTATATCCCTAGCCCCCAATGAGCAGTTCTTC. The entire variable domain, with the rest obtained from reference TRBV19 and TRBJ2-1, is as follows: DGGITQSPKYLFRKEGQNVTLSCEQNLNHDAMYWYRQDPGQGLRLIYYSQIVNDFQKGDIAEGYSVSREKKESFPLTVTSAQKNPTAFYLCASSISLAPNEQFFGPGTRLTVL.

The J gene is TRBJ2-3, the V gene TRBV7-3; D is perhaps TRBD1 (5 bases). Looked up from germline, CDR1 is SGHTA and CDR2 is FQGTGA. The CDR3 has 14 residues. The germline V and J ends were trimmed by 5 bases and 0 bases, with 9 bases remaining between them. The DNA of the CDR3 is TGTGCCAGCAGCCCACAGGCTAGCACAGATACGCAGTATTTT. Protein sequence: CASSPQASTDTQYF.

The chain uses TRBV5-1 and TRBJ2-1; 9 nucleotides agree with TRBD2. The CDR3 loop spans 16 amino acids. J gave up 7 bases and V 7 bases, and 15 bases lay outside the gene matches. The germline gives CDR1 SGHRS, CDR2 YFSETQ. For the CDR3, the DNA is TGCGCCAGCCACGCCGCGGGCGGGAGGGCCGGGAATGAGCAGTTCTTC. It yields the protein CASHAAGGRAGNEQFF.

The genes are TRBV5-1 and TRBJ2-5; 12 positions agree with TRBD2. The CDR3 contains 16 residues. Germline loops: CDR1 SGHRS, CDR2 YFSETQ. J was trimmed by 0 bases and V by 4 bases; bases with no gene match: 4. The CDR3 DNA is TGCGCCAGCAGCGTCGGACTAGCGGGGAACCAAGAGACCCAGTACTTC. Protein product: CASSVGLAGNQETQYF.

V gene TRBV7-9 combines with J gene TRBJ1-4; possibly TRBD1 for D (6 bases). The V gene's germline CDR1 is SEHNR and CDR2 FQNEAQ (reference sequence). Trimming pared 4 bases from V and 1 base from J, leaving 16 bases between. The CDR3 spans 17 residues. This CDR3 reads CASSYSGGPITNEKLFF. The DNA for the CDR3 is TGTGCCAGCAGCTATAGTGGGGGCCCGATAACTAATGAAAAACTGTTTTTT.

This chain connects TRBV7-9 to TRBJ1-1; D is unresolved. CDR1 is SEHNR and CDR2 is FQNEAQ in the germline V gene (reference sequence). Trimming stripped 3 bases from V and 1 base from J, with 0 bases between. The CDR3 loop spans 11 amino acids. The CDR3 DNA is TGTGCCAGCAGCTTGAACACTGAAGCTTTCTTT. Protein product: CASSLNTEAFF. The variable domain in full, completed from reference TRBV7-9 and TRBJ1-1, reads DTGVSQNPRHKITKRGQNVTFRCDPISEHNRLYWYRQTLGQGPEFLTYFQNEAQLEKSRLLSDRFSAERPKGSFSTLEIQRTEQGDSAMYLCASSLNTEAFFGQGTRLTVV.

CDR3 nucleotides: TGTGCCAGCAGTTACGGCGAGAGCTCCTACGAGCAGTACTTC. As protein: CASSYGESSYEQYF. The chain joins TRBV6-5 to TRBJ2-7; D call uncertain. Germline CDR1 MNHEY, CDR2 SVGAGI. The CDR3 loop spans 14 amino acids. V lost 2 bases, J lost 0 bases, and 8 bases lay in between.

A single count supports this clone. The J gene is TRBJ1-5, the V gene TRBV30, with 7 bases identical to TRBD1. The trim removed 2 bases at V and 5 bases at J, leaving 3 bases unmatched. This CDR3 is built from 13 residues. Per germline, CDR1 GTSNPN and CDR2 SVGIG (reference sequence). CDR3 region: CAWSLQGDQPQHF. In nucleotides, the CDR3 is TGTGCCTGGAGTCTGCAGGGGGATCAGCCCCAGCATTTT.

The CDR3 DNA sequence: TGTGCCAGCAGTTTAAAGCGGTTCCAAGAGACCCAGTACTTC. Translating gives CASSLKRFQETQYF. The chain links TRBV27 to TRBJ2-5, with D possibly matching TRBD2 (5 bases). The CDR3 spans 14 residues. Germline V lookup: CDR1 MNHEY, CDR2 SMNVEV (reference sequence). Deletions cut 2 bases from V and 1 base from J, with 8 bases between.

The J gene is TRBJ1-2, the V gene TRBV29-1; 10 positions match TRBD1. V trimming: 5 bases; J trimming: 4 bases; junction bases outside the gene matches: 16. Per germline, CDR1 SQVTM and CDR2 ANQGSEA. The CDR3 is 17 amino acids. The CDR3: CSVSKSRQGAVIYGYTF. For the CDR3, the DNA is TGCAGCGTTTCCAAGAGTAGACAGGGGGCCGTTATCTATGGCTACACCTTC.

The J gene is TRBJ2-2, the V gene TRBV6-5, with 9 nucleotides matching TRBD1. Germline lookup yields CDR1 MNHEY and CDR2 SVGAGI. CDR3 length equals 15 residues. Trimming at V came to 6 bases and at J to 4 bases, leaving 6 bases not matched to a gene. CDR3 sequence: CASSGTGSSTGELFF. The CDR3 DNA reads as TGTGCCAGCAGCGGGACAGGGTCTAGCACCGGGGAGCTGTTTTTT.

This clone has a single count. The chain is built from TRBV2 and TRBJ2-7, with 7 bases aligning to TRBD1. This CDR3 spans 15 amino acids. J gave up 0 bases and V 6 bases, and 8 bases lay outside the gene matches. Germline loops: CDR1 SNHLY, CDR2 FYNNEI. CDR3 loop: CASRRTGDGSYEQYF. The DNA of the CDR3 is TGTGCCAGCAGGAGAACAGGGGACGGCTCCTACGAGCAGTACTTC.

V and J are TRBV19 and TRBJ2-1; D is ambiguous. Germline lookup yields CDR1 LNHDA and CDR2 SQIVND (reference sequence). Deletions cut 8 bases from V and 5 bases from J, with 10 bases between. This CDR3 is built from 12 residues. This CDR3 is CASAAGNNEQFF. CDR3 DNA sequence: TGTGCCAGTGCCGCTGGGAACAATGAGCAGTTCTTC.